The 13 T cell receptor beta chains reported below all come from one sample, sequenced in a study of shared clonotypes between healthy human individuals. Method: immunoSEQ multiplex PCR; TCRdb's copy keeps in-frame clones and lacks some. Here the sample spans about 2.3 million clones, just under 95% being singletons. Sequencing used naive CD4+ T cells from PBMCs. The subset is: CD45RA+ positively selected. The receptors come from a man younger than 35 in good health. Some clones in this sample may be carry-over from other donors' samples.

The CDR3 region has the DNA TGTGCCAGCAGCAGGGGACGCGGAGAGACCCAGTACTTC. This sequence encodes CASSRGRGETQYF. The chain couples TRBV6-4 to TRBJ2-5; TRBD1 is a possible D gene (6 bases). The germline V gene encodes CDR1 MRHNA and CDR2 SNTAGT. V was clipped by 6 bases and J by 4 bases, with 12 bases between them. There are 13 residues in the CDR3.

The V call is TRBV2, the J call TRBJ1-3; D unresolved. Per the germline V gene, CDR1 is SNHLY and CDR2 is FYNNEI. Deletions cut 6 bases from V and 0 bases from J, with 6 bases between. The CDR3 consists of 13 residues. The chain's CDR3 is CASRRTSGNTIYF. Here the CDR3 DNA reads TGTGCCAGCAGGAGGACCTCTGGAAACACCATATATTTT.

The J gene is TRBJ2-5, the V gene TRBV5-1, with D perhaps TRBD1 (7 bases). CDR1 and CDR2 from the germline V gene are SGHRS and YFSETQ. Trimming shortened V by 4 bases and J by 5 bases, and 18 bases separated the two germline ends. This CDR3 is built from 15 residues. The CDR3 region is CASSPRGARLETQYF. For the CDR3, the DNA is TGCGCCAGCAGCCCCAGGGGGGCGAGGCTGGAGACCCAGTACTTC.

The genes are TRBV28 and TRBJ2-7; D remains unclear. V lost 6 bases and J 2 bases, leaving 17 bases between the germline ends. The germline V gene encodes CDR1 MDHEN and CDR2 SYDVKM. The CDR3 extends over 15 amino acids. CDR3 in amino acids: CASSTPASETYEQYF. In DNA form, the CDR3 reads TGTGCCAGCAGCACTCCCGCCTCGGAGACCTACGAGCAGTACTTC.

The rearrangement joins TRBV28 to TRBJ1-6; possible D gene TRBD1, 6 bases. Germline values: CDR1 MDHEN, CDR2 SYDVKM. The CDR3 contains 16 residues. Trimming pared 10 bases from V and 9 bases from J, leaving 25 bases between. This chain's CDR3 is CATRGGLFEGISPLHF. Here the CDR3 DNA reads TGTGCCACCAGAGGGGGACTTTTCGAAGGGATTTCACCCCTCCACTTT. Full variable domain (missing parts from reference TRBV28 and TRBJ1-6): DVKVTQSSRYLVKRTGEKVFLECVQDMDHENMFWYRQDPGLGLRLIYFSYDVKMKEKGDIPEGYSVSREKKERFSLILESASTNQTSMYLCATRGGLFEGISPLHFGNGTRLTVT.

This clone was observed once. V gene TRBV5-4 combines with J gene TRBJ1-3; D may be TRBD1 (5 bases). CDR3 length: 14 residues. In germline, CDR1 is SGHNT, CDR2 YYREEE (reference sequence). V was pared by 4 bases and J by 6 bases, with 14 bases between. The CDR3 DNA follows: TGTGCCAGCAGCCGGTCCCGGGACTTAAACACCATATATTTT. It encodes CASSRSRDLNTIYF.

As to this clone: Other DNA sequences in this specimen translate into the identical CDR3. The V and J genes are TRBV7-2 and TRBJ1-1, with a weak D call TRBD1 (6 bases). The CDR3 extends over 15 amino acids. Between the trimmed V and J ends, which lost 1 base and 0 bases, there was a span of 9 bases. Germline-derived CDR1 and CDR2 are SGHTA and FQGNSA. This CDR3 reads CASSLVGALNTEAFF. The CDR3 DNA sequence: TGTGCCAGCAGCTTAGTGGGGGCGCTGAACACTGAAGCTTTCTTT.

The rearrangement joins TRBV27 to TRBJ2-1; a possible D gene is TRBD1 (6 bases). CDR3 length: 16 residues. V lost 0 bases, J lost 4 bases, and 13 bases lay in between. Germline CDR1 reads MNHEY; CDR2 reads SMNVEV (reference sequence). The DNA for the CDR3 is TGTGCCAGCAGTTTATCCTCCGGGACATCTTACAATGAGCAGTTCTTC. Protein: CASSLSSGTSYNEQFF.

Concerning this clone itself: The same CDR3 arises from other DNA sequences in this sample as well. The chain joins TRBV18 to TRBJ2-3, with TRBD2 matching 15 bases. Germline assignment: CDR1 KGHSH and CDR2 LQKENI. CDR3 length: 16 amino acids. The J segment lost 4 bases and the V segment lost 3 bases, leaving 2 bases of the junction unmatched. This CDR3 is CASSPGLAGGSDTQYF. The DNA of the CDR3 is TGTGCCAGCTCACCCGGACTAGCGGGAGGGTCAGATACGCAGTATTTT.

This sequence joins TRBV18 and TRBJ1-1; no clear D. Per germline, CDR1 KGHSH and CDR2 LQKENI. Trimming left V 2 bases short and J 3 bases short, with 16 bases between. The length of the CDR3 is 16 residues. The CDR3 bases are TGTGCCAGCTCACCAATCGGGAGCGCTGGGGACACTGAAGCTTTCTTT. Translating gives CASSPIGSAGDTEAFF.

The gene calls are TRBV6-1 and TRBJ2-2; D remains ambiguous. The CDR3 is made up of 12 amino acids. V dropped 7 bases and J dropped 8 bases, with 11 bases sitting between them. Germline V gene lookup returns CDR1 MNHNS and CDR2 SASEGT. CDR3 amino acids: CASNFLRGELFF. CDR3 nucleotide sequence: TGTGCCAGCAACTTTCTCAGGGGGGAGCTGTTTTTT.

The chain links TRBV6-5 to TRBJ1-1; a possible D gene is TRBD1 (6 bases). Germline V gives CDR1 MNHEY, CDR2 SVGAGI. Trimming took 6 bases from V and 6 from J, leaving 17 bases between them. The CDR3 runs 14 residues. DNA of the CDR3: TGTGCCAGCAGACCCGGACAGATGAAATCTGAAGCTTTCTTT. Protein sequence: CASRPGQMKSEAFF.

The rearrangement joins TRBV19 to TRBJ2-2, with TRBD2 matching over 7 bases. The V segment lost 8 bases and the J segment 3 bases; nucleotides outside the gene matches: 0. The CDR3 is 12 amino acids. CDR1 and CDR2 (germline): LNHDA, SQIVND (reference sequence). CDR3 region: CASAGDTGELFF. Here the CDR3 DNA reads TGTGCCAGTGCGGGGGACACCGGGGAGCTGTTTTTT.